The 9 T cell receptor beta chains listed next were all sequenced from one sample in a study of glioma-infiltrating T cells after dendritic cell vaccination. Time point described: after dendritic cell vaccination, including at tumor progression/relapse. This table comes from immunoSEQ multiplex PCR, and its TCRdb copy is limited to in-frame clones, with some not included. Seen here are about 58,000 clones, about 80% observed once, and the top ten hold 15% to 18%. The sample was blood, taken after dendritic cell vaccination. Every receptor here comes from a human donor with glioblastoma.

This rearrangement joins TRBV27 to TRBJ1-5; D ambiguous. Trimming cost V 1 base and J 6 bases, with 19 bases left between them. Germline loops: CDR1 MNHEY, CDR2 SMNVEV (reference sequence). This CDR3 contains 17 residues. The CDR3 spells CASSLFFPAGNAQPQHF. CDR3 bases: TGTGCCAGCAGTTTATTTTTCCCTGCGGGGAACGCTCAGCCCCAGCATTTT.

This clone was detected once. This rearrangement joins TRBV11-3 to TRBJ2-7, with TRBD2 as a possible D gene (5 bases). The CDR3 has 13 residues. With 3 bases removed from V and 1 base from J, the gap between germline ends came to 7 bases. Germline assignment: CDR1 SGHNT and CDR2 YENEEA. The CDR3, as DNA: TGTGCCAGCAGCTTCCCGGGGTCCTACGAGCAGTACTTC. It codes for CASSFPGSYEQYF.

The rearrangement links TRBV6-1 to TRBJ1-4; D not resolved. Between the trimmed V and J ends, which lost 6 bases and 3 bases, there was a span of 2 bases. This CDR3 contains 11 residues. The germline V gene has CDR1 MNHNS and CDR2 SASEGT. The CDR3 bases are TGTGCCAGCAGCGCTAATGAAAAACTGTTTTTT. The encoded protein is CASSANEKLFF.

This clone was detected a few times. The V call is TRBV25-1, the J call TRBJ1-1; 9 bases align to TRBD1. The CDR3 consists of 14 residues. V shed 1 base and J 4 bases; nucleotides not matched to a gene: 1. Germline lookup yields CDR1 MGHDK and CDR2 SYGVNS. This CDR3 reads CASSEWDRATEAFF. The CDR3, as DNA: TGTGCCAGCAGTGAATGGGACAGGGCCACTGAAGCTTTCTTT. Variable domain in full (rest from reference TRBV25-1 and TRBJ1-1): EADIYQTPRYLVIGTGKKITLECSQTMGHDKMYWYQQDPGMELHLIHYSYGVNSTEKGDLSSESTVSRIRTEHFPLTLESARPSHTSQYLCASSEWDRATEAFFGQGTRLTVV.

This clone occurred a few times. The chain combines TRBV5-1 with TRBJ2-7, with 7 bases matching TRBD1. From germline, CDR1 is SGHRS and CDR2 YFSETQ. The CDR3 has 15 amino acids. The J segment lost 2 bases and the V segment lost 4 bases, leaving 9 bases of the junction unmatched. The DNA of the CDR3 is TGCGCCAGCAGCGTCACCGAGGGACAGACCTACGAGCAGTACTTC. This sequence encodes CASSVTEGQTYEQYF.

The gene calls are TRBV4-1 and TRBJ2-7, with D possibly being TRBD2 (5 bases). CDR1 and CDR2 from the germline V gene are MGHRA and YSYEKL. CDR3 length equals 16 residues. V was trimmed by 1 base and J by 0 bases, leaving 13 bases between them. The CDR3 sequence: CASSQVDAGLSYEQYF. CDR3 nucleotides: TGCGCCAGCAGCCAAGTAGACGCGGGCCTCTCCTACGAGCAGTACTTC.

This rearrangement joins TRBV28 to TRBJ2-1; 8 bases fit TRBD1. V lost 3 bases and J lost 6; bases outside the gene matches: 7. CDR3 length: 15 amino acids. Germline values: CDR1 MDHEN, CDR2 SYDVKM. The CDR3 DNA is TGTGCCAGCAGTTTTTTCGGCAGGGGGCTCAATGAGCAGTTCTTC. Translated, it gives CASSFFGRGLNEQFF.

This rearrangement joins TRBV29-1 to TRBJ2-3; 8 nucleotides match TRBD2. Germline lookup yields CDR1 SQVTM and CDR2 ANQGSEA. V was clipped by 3 bases and J by 1 base; unmatched bases: 0. This CDR3 is built from 13 residues. The CDR3 here is CSVETSGTDTQYF. Written as DNA, the CDR3 is TGCAGCGTTGAGACTAGCGGCACAGATACGCAGTATTTT.

The chain links TRBV5-4 to TRBJ2-5; D is perhaps TRBD2 (5 bases). The germline V gene has CDR1 SGHNT and CDR2 YYREEE (reference sequence). This CDR3 has 15 amino acids. Between the trimmed V and J ends, which lost 2 bases and 5 bases, there was a span of 16 bases. DNA for the CDR3: TGTGCCAGCAGCTTCAGAGGGCGTTACGGGGAGACCCAGTACTTC. It is translated as CASSFRGRYGETQYF.